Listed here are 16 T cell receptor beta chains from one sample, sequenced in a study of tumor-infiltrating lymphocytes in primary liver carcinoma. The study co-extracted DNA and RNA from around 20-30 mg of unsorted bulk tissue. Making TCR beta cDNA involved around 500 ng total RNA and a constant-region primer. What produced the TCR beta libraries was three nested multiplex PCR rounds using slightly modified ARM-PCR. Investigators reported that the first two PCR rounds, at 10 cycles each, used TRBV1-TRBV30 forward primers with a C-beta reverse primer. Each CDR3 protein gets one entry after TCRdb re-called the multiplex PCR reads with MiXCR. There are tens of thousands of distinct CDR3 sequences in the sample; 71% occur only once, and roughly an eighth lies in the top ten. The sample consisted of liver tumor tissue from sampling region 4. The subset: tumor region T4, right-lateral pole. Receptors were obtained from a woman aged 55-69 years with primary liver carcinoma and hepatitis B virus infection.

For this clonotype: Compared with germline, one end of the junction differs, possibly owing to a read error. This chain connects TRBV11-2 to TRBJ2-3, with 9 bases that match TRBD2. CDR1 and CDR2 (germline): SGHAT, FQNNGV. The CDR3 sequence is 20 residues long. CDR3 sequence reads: CAGSLNLSGLAGEGIGTQYF. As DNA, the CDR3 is TGTGCCGGCAGCTTAAATCTAAGTGGGTTAGCGGGAGAAGGGATAGGTACGCAGTATTTT.

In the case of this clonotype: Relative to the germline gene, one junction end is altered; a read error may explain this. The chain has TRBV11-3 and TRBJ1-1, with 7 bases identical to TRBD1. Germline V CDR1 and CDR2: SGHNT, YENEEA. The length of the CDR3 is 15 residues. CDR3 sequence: CTSTRGVPGVGEAFF. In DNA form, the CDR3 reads TGTACCAGCACCAGGGGGGTGCCCGGGGTGGGAGAAGCTTTCTTT.

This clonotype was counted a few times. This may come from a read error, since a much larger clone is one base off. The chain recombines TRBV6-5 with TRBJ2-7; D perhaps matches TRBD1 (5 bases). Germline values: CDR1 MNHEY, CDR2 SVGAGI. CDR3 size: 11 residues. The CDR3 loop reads CVSRKGVWQYF. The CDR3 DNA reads TGTGTCAGCAGAAAAGGGGTCTGGCAGTACTTC.

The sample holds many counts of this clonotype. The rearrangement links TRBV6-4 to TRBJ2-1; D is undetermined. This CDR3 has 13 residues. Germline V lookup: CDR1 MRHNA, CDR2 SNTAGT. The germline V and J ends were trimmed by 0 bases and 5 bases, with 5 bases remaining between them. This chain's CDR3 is CASSDSSNNEQFF. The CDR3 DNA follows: TGTGCCAGCAGTGACTCGAGCAACAATGAGCAGTTCTTC.

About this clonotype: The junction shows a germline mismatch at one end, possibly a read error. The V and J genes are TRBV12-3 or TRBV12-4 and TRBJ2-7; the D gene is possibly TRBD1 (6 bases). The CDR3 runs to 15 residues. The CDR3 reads CTSSFGQSIPYEQYF. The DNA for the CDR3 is TGTACCAGCAGTTTTGGACAGAGCATCCCCTACGAGCAGTACTTC.

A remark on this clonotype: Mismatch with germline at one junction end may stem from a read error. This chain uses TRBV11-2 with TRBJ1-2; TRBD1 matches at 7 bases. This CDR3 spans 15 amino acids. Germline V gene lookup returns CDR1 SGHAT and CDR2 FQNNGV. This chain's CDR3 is CAGSLEGASCGGYTF. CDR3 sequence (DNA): TGTGCCGGCAGTTTAGAGGGGGCCAGTTGCGGTGGCTACACCTTC.

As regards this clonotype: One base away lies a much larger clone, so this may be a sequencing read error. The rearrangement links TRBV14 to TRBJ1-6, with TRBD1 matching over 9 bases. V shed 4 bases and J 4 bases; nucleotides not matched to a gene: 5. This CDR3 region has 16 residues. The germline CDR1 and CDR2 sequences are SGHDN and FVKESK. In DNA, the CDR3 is TGTGCCAGCAGCCGAGCCGGGACAGGGTATAATTCACCCCTCCACTTT. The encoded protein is CASSRAGTGYNSPLHF.

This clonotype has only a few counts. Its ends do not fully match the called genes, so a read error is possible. This CDR3 is CAGRIQGADNSPIHF. In DNA form, the CDR3 reads TGTGCCGGCAGGATACAGGGGGCGGATAATTCACCCATCCACTTT. This chain links TRBV6-1 with TRBJ1-6, with TRBD1 matching 9 bases. The germline V gene encodes CDR1 MNHNS and CDR2 SASEGT. This CDR3 comprises 15 residues.

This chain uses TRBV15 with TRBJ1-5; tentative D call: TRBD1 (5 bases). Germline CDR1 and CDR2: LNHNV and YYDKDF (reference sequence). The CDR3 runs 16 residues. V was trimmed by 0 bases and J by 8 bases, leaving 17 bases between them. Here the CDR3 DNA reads TGTGCCACCAGCAGAGAATTGAGGAGGGGAGGAGAGCCCCAGCATTTT. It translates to CATSRELRRGGEPQHF.

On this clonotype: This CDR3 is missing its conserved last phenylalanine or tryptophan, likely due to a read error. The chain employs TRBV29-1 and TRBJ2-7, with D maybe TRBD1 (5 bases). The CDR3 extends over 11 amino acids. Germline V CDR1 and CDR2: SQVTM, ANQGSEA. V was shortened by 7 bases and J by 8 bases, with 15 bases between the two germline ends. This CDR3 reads CSALSGYKQYL. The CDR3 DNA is TGCAGCGCCCTCTCAGGGTACAAGCAGTACCTC.

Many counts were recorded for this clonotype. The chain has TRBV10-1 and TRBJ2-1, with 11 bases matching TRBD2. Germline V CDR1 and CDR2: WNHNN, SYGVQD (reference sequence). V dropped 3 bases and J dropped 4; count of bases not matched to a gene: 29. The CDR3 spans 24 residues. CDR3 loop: CASSDKPGLADNCVPNHGYNEQFF. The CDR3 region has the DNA TGCGCCAGCAGTGATAAACCGGGACTAGCGGATAACTGTGTCCCCAACCACGGATACAATGAGCAGTTCTTC.

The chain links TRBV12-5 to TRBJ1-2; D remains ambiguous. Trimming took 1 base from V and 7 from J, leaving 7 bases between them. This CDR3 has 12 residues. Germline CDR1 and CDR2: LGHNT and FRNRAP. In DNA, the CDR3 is TGTGCTAGTGGTTTGGCTAGGAGTGGCTACACCTTC. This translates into CASGLARSGYTF.

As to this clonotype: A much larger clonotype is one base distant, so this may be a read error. The CDR3 is CSATDPGPQAYNEQFF. CDR3 bases: TGCAGTGCCACTGATCCGGGACCCCAGGCCTACAATGAGCAGTTCTTC. This chain links TRBV20-1 with TRBJ2-1; D may correspond to TRBD1 or TRBD2 (5 bases each). Germline CDR1 DFQATT, CDR2 SNEGSKA (reference sequence). V was pared by 6 bases and J by 2 bases, with 20 bases between. The CDR3 extends over 16 amino acids.

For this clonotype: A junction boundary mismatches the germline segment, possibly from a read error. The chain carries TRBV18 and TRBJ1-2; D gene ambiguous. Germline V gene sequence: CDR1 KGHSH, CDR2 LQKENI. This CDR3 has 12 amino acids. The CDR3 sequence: CTSSPDSGGYTF. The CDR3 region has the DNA TGTACCAGCTCACCAGATTCGGGTGGTTACACCTTC.

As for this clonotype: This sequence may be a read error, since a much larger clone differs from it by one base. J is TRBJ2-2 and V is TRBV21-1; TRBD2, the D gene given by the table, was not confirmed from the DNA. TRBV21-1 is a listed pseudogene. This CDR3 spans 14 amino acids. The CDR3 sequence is CVSRWLEDTGELFF. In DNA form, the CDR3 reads TGTGTCAGCAGGTGGCTAGAGGACACCGGGGAGCTGTTTTTT.

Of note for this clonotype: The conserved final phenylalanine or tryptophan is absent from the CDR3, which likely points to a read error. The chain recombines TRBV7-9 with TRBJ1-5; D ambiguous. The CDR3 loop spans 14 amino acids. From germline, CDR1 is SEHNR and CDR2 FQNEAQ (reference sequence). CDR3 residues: CTSSLSSLNQPQHY. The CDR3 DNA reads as TGTACCAGCAGCTTATCCAGCCTCAATCAGCCCCAGCATTAT.